Following are 22 T cell receptor beta chains from one sample sequenced in a study of shared clonotypes between healthy human individuals. This table comes from immunoSEQ multiplex PCR, and its TCRdb copy is limited to in-frame clones, with some not included. The sample includes 950,000 to 1,100,000 clones, around 74% seen only once; the top ten take approximately 1.5%. The source material was memory CD4+ T cells sorted from blood. Regarding subset: CD45RA-negative fraction. Receptors were obtained from a young man in good health.

This clone was counted a single time. The J gene is TRBJ2-7, the V gene TRBV5-8, with 12 bases lining up with TRBD1. The trim removed 5 bases at V and 5 bases at J, leaving 2 bases unmatched. The CDR3 loop spans 13 amino acids. Germline V gene lookup returns CDR1 SGHTS and CDR2 YDEGEE. The CDR3 DNA is TGTGCCAGCAGGGGACAGGGGGCCCACGAGCAGTACTTC. Amino acid sequence: CASRGQGAHEQYF.

The rearrangement uses TRBV18 and TRBJ2-2; D is possibly TRBD1 (5 bases). The germline gives CDR1 KGHSH, CDR2 LQKENI. The length of the CDR3 is 13 residues. Trimming removed 6 bases at V and 6 bases at J, with 11 bases between. The CDR3 DNA is TGTGCCAGCTCCCTACCCAGGGCCGGGGAGCTGTTTTTT. Translating gives CASSLPRAGELFF.

This clone turned up a few times. The CDR3 here is CASSSHRDFVTNYGYTF. The DNA for the CDR3 is TGTGCCAGCAGCTCGCACAGAGACTTCGTAACTAACTATGGCTACACCTTC. The chain combines TRBV11-2 with TRBJ1-2; D unresolved. V lost 4 bases and J 0 bases, leaving 18 bases between the germline ends. CDR1 and CDR2 (germline): SGHAT, FQNNGV. This CDR3 has 17 amino acids.

This clone has only a few counts. The chain links TRBV6-5 to TRBJ2-1; 9 bases map to TRBD2. Trimming at V came to 10 bases and at J to 6 bases, leaving 10 bases not matched to a gene. CDR1 and CDR2 from the germline V gene are MNHEY and SVGAGI. The CDR3 sequence is 14 residues long. This CDR3 is CATRLGLAPNEQFF. The CDR3 nucleotides read TGTGCCACCCGCCTGGGACTAGCCCCCAATGAGCAGTTCTTC.

This chain joins TRBV4-2 and TRBJ1-2; 11 bases are a match to TRBD1. The CDR3 has 17 amino acids. With 3 bases clipped from V and 2 bases from J, the junction kept 8 bases outside the gene matches. CDR1 is LGHNA and CDR2 is YNFKEQ in the germline V gene. CDR3 amino acids: CASSQTGTGGLNYGYTF. CDR3 sequence (DNA): TGTGCCAGCAGCCAGACCGGGACAGGGGGGTTAAACTATGGCTACACCTTC.

The gene calls are TRBV19 and TRBJ2-1; 11 bases align to TRBD1. Germline V gene data show CDR1 as LNHDA and CDR2 as SQIVND (reference sequence). Trimming at V came to 3 bases and at J to 8 bases, leaving 18 bases not matched to a gene. CDR3 length equals 19 residues. This CDR3 is CASSMSILRGQGGLDEQFF. Written as DNA, the CDR3 is TGTGCCAGTAGTATGTCAATTTTAAGGGGACAGGGGGGTCTGGATGAGCAGTTCTTC.

The rearrangement joins TRBV11-2 to TRBJ2-7; D gene unclear. Trimming took 3 bases from V and 7 from J, leaving 7 bases between them. In germline, CDR1 is SGHAT, CDR2 FQNNGV. The CDR3 covers 11 residues. The CDR3 here is CASSLQLEQYF. The CDR3, as DNA: TGTGCCAGCAGCTTGCAACTAGAGCAGTACTTC.

This chain joins TRBV18 and TRBJ1-5; D might be TRBD1 (5 bases). V lost 5 bases, J lost 3 bases, and 14 bases lay in between. The CDR3 is made up of 15 amino acids. The germline V gene encodes CDR1 KGHSH and CDR2 LQKENI. The CDR3 spells CASSSTAGSNQPQHF. CDR3 nucleotide sequence: TGTGCCAGCTCATCTACAGCAGGGTCCAATCAGCCCCAGCATTTT.

Regarding this clone: Other DNA sequences in this specimen translate into the identical CDR3. The CDR3 loop reads CASSQDPGAGNTIYF. The CDR3 coding sequence is TGTGCCAGCAGCCAAGACCCCGGGGCCGGAAACACCATATATTTT. This chain joins TRBV4-2 and TRBJ1-3, with a possible D match to TRBD1 (5 bases). Trimming removed 0 bases at V and 4 bases at J, with 10 bases between. Germline CDR1 LGHNA, CDR2 YNFKEQ. CDR3 size: 15 residues.

The chain recombines TRBV7-2 with TRBJ2-7, with 13 bases identical to TRBD2. The CDR3 length is 16 residues. Germline CDR1 reads SGHTA; CDR2 reads FQGNSA. V was pared by 5 bases and J by 5 bases, with 9 bases of the junction left unmatched. The CDR3 DNA is TGTGCCAGCAGCCGACGACTAGCGGGAGGTAAAAACGAGCAGTACTTC. It encodes CASSRRLAGGKNEQYF.

The chain recombines TRBV6-1 with TRBJ2-2, with a tentative D call TRBD1 (6 bases). The V end lost 6 bases, the J end lost 1 base, and 6 bases lay between the germline ends. The CDR3 has 13 residues. Germline values: CDR1 MNHNS, CDR2 SASEGT. This CDR3 is CASRTGNTGELFF. CDR3 coding DNA: TGTGCCAGCAGGACAGGGAACACCGGGGAGCTGTTTTTT.

This clone occurred once. The V and J genes are TRBV7-9 and TRBJ2-7; D uncertain. The CDR3 runs to 15 residues. The germline V and J ends were trimmed by 1 base and 6 bases, with 16 bases remaining between them. The germline gives CDR1 SEHNR, CDR2 FQNEAQ (reference sequence). The CDR3 region has the DNA TGTGCCAGCAGCTTAGACGGGTCGTCAGGCTCCGAGCAGTACTTC. Its protein is CASSLDGSSGSEQYF.

The V gene is TRBV7-2, the J gene TRBJ2-2; unclear D gene. Trimming cost V 2 bases and J 7 bases, with 11 bases left between them. Germline V gene data show CDR1 as SGHTA and CDR2 as FQGNSA. This CDR3 has 14 amino acids. This CDR3 is CASSLPIWGGELFF. In DNA, the CDR3 is TGTGCCAGCAGCTTACCTATTTGGGGCGGGGAGCTGTTTTTT. Based on the CDR3 plus reference TRBV7-2 and TRBJ2-2, the full variable domain is GAGVSQSPSNKVTEKGKDVELRCDPISGHTALYWYRQSLGQGLEFLIYFQGNSAPDKSGLPSDRFSAERTGGSVSTLTIQRTQQEDSAVYLCASSLPIWGGELFFGEGSRLTVL.

The chain employs TRBV6-5 and TRBJ1-1; no definite D call. V was shortened by 6 bases and J by 5 bases, with 19 bases between the two germline ends. CDR1 is MNHEY, CDR2 SVGAGI, per germline. The CDR3 runs 15 residues. The CDR3 sequence is CASSPGWGRLTEAFF. CDR3 nucleotide sequence: TGTGCCAGCAGCCCCGGATGGGGTCGGTTGACTGAAGCTTTCTTT.

In its sample, this clone was seen once. The rearrangement joins TRBV5-1 to TRBJ2-1; either TRBD1 or TRBD2 may fit D (7 bases each). Trimming stripped 7 bases from V and 4 bases from J, with 18 bases between. Looked up from germline, CDR1 is SGHRS and CDR2 is YFSETQ. The CDR3 length is 15 residues. CDR3 residues: CASATNRGGYNEQFF. As DNA, the CDR3 is TGCGCCAGCGCGACTAACAGGGGAGGGTACAATGAGCAGTTCTTC.

V gene TRBV2 combines with J gene TRBJ2-7; 7 nucleotides align to TRBD2. The germline CDR1 and CDR2 sequences are SNHLY and FYNNEI. This CDR3 spans 18 amino acids. Trimming removed 7 bases from V and 2 bases from J; junction bases left unmatched: 20. CDR3 region: CASIPRRVAGNVPYEQYF. As DNA, the CDR3 is TGTGCCAGCATTCCTCGGAGGGTAGCGGGCAATGTCCCCTACGAGCAGTACTTC.

The chain recombines TRBV18 with TRBJ2-7, with no clear D. The V end was cut by 3 bases, the J end by 5 bases, with 14 bases between. The CDR3 extends over 14 amino acids. CDR1 KGHSH and CDR2 LQKENI come from the germline V gene. CDR3 nucleotides: TGTGCCAGCTCACCGGCTAGTGGTTCAAACGAGCAGTACTTC. It codes for CASSPASGSNEQYF.

This clone has just a few counts. The chain's CDR3 is CAWSRTGALLSNQPQHF. In DNA form, the CDR3 reads TGTGCCTGGAGCCGGACAGGTGCCCTTCTTAGCAATCAGCCCCAGCATTTT. V is TRBV30 and J is TRBJ1-5; TRBD1 matches 7 bases. Germline V CDR1 and CDR2: GTSNPN, SVGIG (reference sequence). J was trimmed by 0 bases and V by 3 bases; bases with no gene match: 11. The CDR3 has 17 residues.

The chain couples TRBV30 to TRBJ2-5; 9 bases match TRBD2. The CDR3 consists of 16 residues. Per the germline V gene, CDR1 is GTSNPN and CDR2 is SVGIG (reference sequence). With 4 bases clipped from V and 4 bases from J, the junction kept 13 bases outside the gene matches. The CDR3 loop reads CAWTSGTQRVGETQYF. As DNA, the CDR3 is TGTGCCTGGACTAGCGGGACTCAACGAGTGGGAGAGACCCAGTACTTC.

The CDR3 spells CASSPGAIEDTIYF. The CDR3 DNA reads TGTGCCAGCTCACCAGGGGCCATCGAAGACACCATATATTTT. This sequence joins TRBV18 and TRBJ1-3; D is possibly TRBD1 (5 bases). Trimming pared 2 bases from V and 8 bases from J, leaving 13 bases between. The CDR3 is 14 amino acids. Germline-derived CDR1 and CDR2 are KGHSH and LQKENI.

For this clone: The junction differs from germline at one of its ends, possibly a read error. The chain is built from TRBV7-7 and TRBJ2-5, with D unclear. Germline assignment: CDR1 SSHAT and CDR2 FNYEAQ (reference sequence). The CDR3 has 11 amino acids. CDR3 loop: CASSFGETQYF. The CDR3 DNA follows: TGTGCTAGCAGCTTCGGAGAGACCCAGTACTTC.

The chain uses TRBV10-3 and TRBJ2-2, with D uncertain. The CDR3 has 15 amino acids. Germline assignment: CDR1 ENHRY and CDR2 SYGVKD. V was pared by 5 bases and J by 1 base, with 11 bases between. The CDR3 DNA sequence: TGTGCCATCAGTAACCCCCAATGGAACACCGGGGAGCTGTTTTTT. Its protein product is CAISNPQWNTGELFF.